This T cell receptor (beta chain) was sequenced in a study of regulatory T cells in long-lasting Graves disease. The overall study: Antithyroid drugs had been taken under 3 months by newly diagnosed Graves' patients. Study-level findings and limits: Gene preferences differed: TRBV28, TRBJ1-2, TRBJ2-5 in persistent cases.

CDR3 regions were amplified by Arm-PCR using iRepertoire HTBI primers to build TCR beta libraries. TCRdb analysed the multiplex PCR reads with MiXCR anew, one entry per CDR3 protein. The table has hundreds of thousands of distinct CDR3 sequences, 18% seen once. Regarding time point: newly diagnosed GD, antithyroid drugs for less than 3 months. The TCR library was made from RNA that had been extracted from PBMCs in TRIzol. The guidelines of the American Thyroid Association were the basis for diagnosing Graves' disease. Looked up from germline, CDR1 is SGHRS and CDR2 is YFSETQ. CDR3 size: 13 residues. This clonotype came up many times. The antigen is undetermined. One end of the junction does not line up with germline, which may come from a read error.

The clonotype was recovered from a female donor with Graves disease. This chain links TRBV5-1 with TRBJ1-1, with TRBD1 identical over 8 bases. This specimen was peripheral blood mononuclear cells (PBMCs), taken at new diagnosis, from a patient treated with antithyroid drugs. The CDR3 loop is CASSLGQAFEAFF. The CDR3 coding sequence is TGTGCCAGCAGCTTGGGACAGGCCTTTGAAGCTTTCTTT.